These T cell receptor beta chains were read from a single sample in a study of cytomegalovirus exposure and HLA in healthy donors. The method was immunoSEQ multiplex PCR; TCRdb's version includes in-frame clones alone and lacks a portion of them. The sample includes some 130,000 clones, 60% to 85% of them seen just once. Sequenced material: PBMCs. These receptors all come from a young man in good health and CMV-seronegative. The CDR3 runs from the conserved cysteine through the conserved F or W. The order of the fields is V gene, CDR3 length, D gene, J gene, clone size, CDR3 DNA, CDR3 protein. D genes are given only for firm matches. Not all rows give a size; the values are once, few, many and, for expanded clones, a class.

>TRBV6-5|15|NA|TRBJ1-2|once
TGTGCCAGCAGTTCCCACAGGGTTACTAACTATGGCTACACCTTC
CASSSHRVTNYGYTF
>TRBV12-5|16|NA|TRBJ2-2|NA
TGTGCTAGTGGTTTAGTGATCGGGCGGGACACCGGGGAGCTGTTTTTT
CASGLVIGRDTGELFF
>TRBV7-3|15|TRBD1|TRBJ2-3|NA
TGTGCCAGCAGCCTCCTAGGGGGCCCCACAGATACGCAGTATTTT
CASSLLGGPTDTQYF
>TRBV12-5|16|NA|TRBJ1-5|NA
TGTGCTAGTGGACCCCGCGGATTGGGAGCGGATCAGCCCCAGCATTTT
CASGPRGLGADQPQHF
>TRBV5-1|14|NA|TRBJ1-1|NA
TGCGCCAGCAGCTTGGGAGGGTGGAACACTGAAGCTTTCTTT
CASSLGGWNTEAFF
>TRBV6-6|15|NA|TRBJ1-3|NA
TGTGCCAGCACCATAGCCCCCTATCTGGGAAACACCATATATTTT
CASTIAPYLGNTIYF
>TRBV30|13|NA|TRBJ1-4|once
TGTGCCTGGAGTGGACCCCCGGGGGAAAAACTGTTTTTT
CAWSGPPGEKLFF
>TRBV7-8|14|NA|TRBJ1-5|NA
TGTGCCAGCAGCGGACGGACAGCCTTAGGGCCCCAGCATTTT
CASSGRTALGPQHF
>TRBV7-3|12|NA|TRBJ2-5|NA
TGTGCCAGCAGCTTCCCCGGAGAGACCCAGTACTTC
CASSFPGETQYF
>TRBV25-1|15|NA|TRBJ1-3|NA
TGTGCCAGCAGTGAATATCTAGGCTCTGGAAACACCATATATTTT
CASSEYLGSGNTIYF
>TRBV2|12|NA|TRBJ1-2|NA
TGTGCCAGCATTGAACAGGAGGATGGCTACACCTTC
CASIEQEDGYTF
>TRBV18|15|TRBD2|TRBJ2-5|NA
TGTGCCAGCTCACCAGTCGGCAGCGGGGGAGAGACCCAGTACTTC
CASSPVGSGGETQYF
>TRBV19|13|NA|TRBJ1-5|NA
TGTGCCAGTAGTATAAGGGGTGGTCAGCCCCAGCATTTT
CASSIRGGQPQHF
>TRBV27|14|TRBD2|TRBJ2-3|NA
TGTGCCAGCAGGGCTAGCGGGGGGTCAGATACGCAGTATTTT
CASRASGGSDTQYF
>TRBV7-7|12|NA|TRBJ2-2|NA
TGTGCTAGCAGCCAGGGCAGCGGGGAGCTGTTTTTT
CASSQGSGELFF
>TRBV5-1|14|NA|TRBJ1-1|NA
TGCGCCAGCAGCGGACTGGGGGGGGTTAATGAAGCTTTCTTT
CASSGLGGVNEAFF
>TRBV6-6|16|TRBD1|TRBJ1-1|NA
TGTGCCAGCAGCCGCAATGACAGGGGAAGAAGGACTGAAGCTTTCTTT
CASSRNDRGRRTEAFF
>TRBV7-9|13|TRBD1|TRBJ1-1|few
TGTGCCACCAGGGACAGGGCGAACACTGAAGCTTTCTTT
CATRDRANTEAFF
>TRBV19|16|NA|TRBJ2-1|NA
TGTGCCAGTAGTATAAGTGGGGCGGTCACCTACAATGAGCAGTTCTTC
CASSISGAVTYNEQFF
>TRBV4-3|15|NA|TRBJ1-1|NA
TGCGCCAGCAGCCAGAGTGATTCGCCGGACACTGAAGCTTTCTTT
CASSQSDSPDTEAFF
>TRBV5-5|14|TRBD1|TRBJ1-1|NA
TGTGCCAGCAGCCTGGACAGGGGGCGTATTGAAGCTTTCTTT
CASSLDRGRIEAFF
>TRBV5-5|15|NA|TRBJ1-5|NA
TGTGCCAGCAGCTTCCTGGAGGGGATAAATCAGCCCCAGCATTTT
CASSFLEGINQPQHF
>TRBV5-4|14|TRBD1|TRBJ2-5|NA
TGTGCCAGCAGCCGCGGACAGGGCCAAGGGACCCAGTACTTC
CASSRGQGQGTQYF
>TRBV6-5|14|NA|TRBJ2-5|NA
TGTGCCAGCAGTTACTTTCAGGGACAAGAGACCCAGTACTTC
CASSYFQGQETQYF
>TRBV2|12|NA|TRBJ1-1|few
TGTGCCAGCAGAAGCCAGACAGGCGAAGCTTTCTTT
CASRSQTGEAFF
>TRBV4-2|14|NA|TRBJ2-5|NA
TGTGCCAGCAGCCAAGAGGGGGGGCGGCAGACCCAGTACTTC
CASSQEGGRQTQYF
>TRBV11-2|17|TRBD1|TRBJ2-2|NA
TGTGCCAGCACCGCGACAGGGATTGAGTTAAACACCGGGGAGCTGTTTTTT
CASTATGIELNTGELFF
>TRBV7-2|14|TRBD1|TRBJ1-1|NA
TGTGCCAGCAGCTCACAGGGGGGGAACACTGAAGCTTTCTTT
CASSSQGGNTEAFF
>TRBV6-6|11|NA|TRBJ2-3|NA
TGTGCCAGCAGCCCCGGGGGTACGCAGTATTTT
CASSPGGTQYF
>TRBV5-4|15|NA|TRBJ2-1|NA
TGTGCCAGCAGCTCGACAGCGTATGCCTACAATGAGCAGTTCTTC
CASSSTAYAYNEQFF
>TRBV7-9|13|NA|TRBJ1-1|NA
TGTGCCAGCGCGGGGGGAGGAATCACTGAAGCTTTCTTT
CASAGGGITEAFF
>TRBV7-9|13|NA|TRBJ1-1|NA
TGTGCCAGCAGCCCCGTGAGAAACACTGAAGCTTTCTTT
CASSPVRNTEAFF
>TRBV19|17|TRBD1|TRBJ1-5|NA
TGTGCCAGTACGGTGCCCGGGACAGGTTTTCCAAATCAGCCCCAGCATTTT
CASTVPGTGFPNQPQHF